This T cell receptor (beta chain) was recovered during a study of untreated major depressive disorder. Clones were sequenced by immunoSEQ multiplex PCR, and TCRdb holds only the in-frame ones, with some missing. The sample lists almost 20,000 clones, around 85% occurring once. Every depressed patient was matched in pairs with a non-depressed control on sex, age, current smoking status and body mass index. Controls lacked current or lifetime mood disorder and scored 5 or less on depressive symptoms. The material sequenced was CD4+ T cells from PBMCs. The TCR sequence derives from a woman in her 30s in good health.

CDR3: CASSMSGQGAYEQYF. The CDR3 nucleotides read TGTGCCAGTAGTATGAGTGGACAGGGGGCTTACGAGCAGTACTTC. V gene TRBV19 combines with J gene TRBJ2-7; 11 bases map to TRBD1. The CDR3 runs 15 residues. V shed 3 bases, J shed 4 bases, and the junction held 5 bases outside the gene matches. Germline CDR1 LNHDA, CDR2 SQIVND (reference sequence).